This is a list of T cell receptor beta chains from one sample in a study of CD8 T cells in ankylosing spondylitis. TCRdb processed the 5' RACE reads anew with MiXCR; each CDR3 protein has one entry. This table holds hundreds of thousands of distinct CDR3 sequences, over 9.5% found once. The material sequenced was blood, either unsorted or a sorted T cell fraction (not recorded which). The receptors shown here come from a male donor with ankylosing spondylitis. The CDR3 runs from the conserved cysteine through the conserved F or W. A D gene is named only where the DNA matches it firmly. Only some rows state a clone size, as once, few, many or a class for expanded clones.

v_gene	abundance	d_gene	j_gene	CDR3nt	CDR3aa
TRBV4-2	few	TRBD1	TRBJ2-1	TGTGCCAGCAGCCTACCGGGACAGGTGAGTCACGAGCAGTTCTTC	CASSLPGQVSHEQFF
TRBV20-1	few	-	TRBJ1-5	TGCAGTGCTAGTCGGACCAGGGCCAATCAGCCCCAGCATTTT	CSASRTRANQPQHF
TRBV5-1	few	TRBD2	TRBJ2-7	TGCGCCAGCAGCCCGGTCCTAGCGGGAGGGCACGAGCAGTACTTC	CASSPVLAGGHEQYF
TRBV5-1	-	-	TRBJ1-1	TGCGCCAGCAGCCCTGGTTATAGAGAAGCTTTCTTT	CASSPGYREAFF
TRBV15	many	-	TRBJ1-2	TGTGCCACCAGCACCCTTTGGGGGGACTATGGCTACACCTTC	CATSTLWGDYGYTF
TRBV7-2	-	-	TRBJ2-7	TGTGCCAGCAGCTTAGCGCTATGGAGCTACGAGCAGTACTTC	CASSLALWSYEQYF
TRBV20-1	few	-	TRBJ2-3	TGCAGTGCCCCCAGGGGAGATACGCAGTATTTT	CSAPRGDTQYF
TRBV12-3/TRBV12-4	-	-	TRBJ2-1	TGTGCCAGCAGGAGATACGGGAGTTCCTACAATGAGCAGTTCTTC	CASRRYGSSYNEQFF
TRBV12-3/TRBV12-4	many	TRBD2	TRBJ2-1	TGTGCCAGCAGCCCGGGACTAGCGGGTTACAATGAGCAGTTCTTC	CASSPGLAGYNEQFF
TRBV29-1	-	-	TRBJ1-1	TGCAGCGTTGACCGGGGCGCAGCTTTCTTT	CSVDRGAAFF
TRBV12-3/TRBV12-4	-	-	TRBJ1-5	TGTGCCAGCAGATCCTCGGGGGTCGGTGGCAATCAGCCCCAGCATTTT	CASRSSGVGGNQPQHF
TRBV7-9	-	TRBD1	TRBJ2-1	TGTGCCAGCAGCTCGGGGGACAGGGGGGACAATGAGCAGTTCTTC	CASSSGDRGDNEQFF
TRBV7-6	-	-	TRBJ2-2	TGTGCCAGCAGCTTCTCTCCGGGTTCCGGGGAGCTGTTTTTT	CASSFSPGSGELFF
TRBV4-2	-	TRBD2	TRBJ2-3	TGTGCCAGCAGCCGTCGACTAGCAGCTCCGACGCAGTATTTT	CASSRRLAAPTQYF
TRBV10-3	few	-	TRBJ2-1	TGTGCCATCAGTAAGGACGAGGACTCCTACAATGAGCAGTTCTTC	CAISKDEDSYNEQFF
TRBV15	-	-	TRBJ2-6	TGTGCCACCAGCAGAGATGGGTACGAGGGGGCCAACGTCCTGACTTTC	CATSRDGYEGANVLTF
TRBV20-1	few	-	TRBJ1-2	TGCAGTGCTAGAGATCTCTATGGACAGCCCTCCCGGGAGGGCTATGGCTACACCTTC	CSARDLYGQPSREGYGYTF
TRBV24-1	-	-	TRBJ2-1	TGTGCCACCAGTGCGGTGGACACCTACAATGAGCAGTTCTTC	CATSAVDTYNEQFF
TRBV20-1	-	-	TRBJ2-3	TGCAGTGCGAGAGAACAGACTAGCACAGATACGCAGTATTTT	CSAREQTSTDTQYF
TRBV12-3/TRBV12-4	many	TRBD2	TRBJ2-1	TGTGCCAGCAGTTTAACTAGCGGGGTAAAGAGCTCCTACAATGAGCAGTTCTTC	CASSLTSGVKSSYNEQFF
TRBV2	few	TRBD2	TRBJ2-1	TGTGCCAGCAGCGACCCCACTTTCAGACTAGCGGAGAGATCCTACAATGAGCAGTTCTTC	CASSDPTFRLAERSYNEQFF
TRBV9	-	TRBD2	TRBJ2-5	TGTGCCAGCAGCGTAGGACTAGCGGGAGCCTGGGAGACCCAGTACTTC	CASSVGLAGAWETQYF
TRBV5-1	few	-	TRBJ2-6	TGCGCCAGCAGTGACGGCCCCTCTGGGGCCAACGTCCTGACTTTC	CASSDGPSGANVLTF
TRBV27	few	-	TRBJ2-1	TGTGCCAGCAAAACCGACAGGATCTACAATGAGCAGTTCTTC	CASKTDRIYNEQFF
TRBV20-1	few	-	TRBJ1-4	TGCAGTACCAGGGCTTTTAATGAAAAACTGTTTTTT	CSTRAFNEKLFF
TRBV5-1	-	-	TRBJ2-3	TGCGCCAGCAGCTTGGCGGCTGCAGATACGCAGTATTTT	CASSLAAADTQYF